These 25 T cell receptor beta chains came from one sample sequenced in a study of CD8 T cells in Susac syndrome. Random hexamers were used to reverse transcribe roughly 0.45 to 1 ug of RNA. From the immunoSEQ multiplex PCR reads, TCRdb called clonotypes with MiXCR, one entry per CDR3 protein. The sample lists some 100,000 distinct CDR3 sequences, 96% occurring once. Sequencing was done on a sample of CD4+ T cells from PBMCs. These receptors all come from a human donor in good health.

This chain uses TRBV7-9 with TRBJ1-2, with TRBD1 as a possible D gene (6 bases). The V and J ends lost 3 bases and 4 bases respectively, with 12 bases between them. CDR1 and CDR2 (germline): SEHNR, FQNEAQ (reference sequence). This CDR3 comprises 14 residues. The CDR3 spells CASSFQGTSYGYTF. DNA of the CDR3: TGTGCCAGCAGCTTCCAGGGGACGTCCTATGGCTACACCTTC.

The chain employs TRBV28 and TRBJ1-4, with D uncertain. CDR1 MDHEN and CDR2 SYDVKM come from the germline V gene. V shed 3 bases and J shed 0 bases, with 14 bases lying between them. This CDR3 comprises 17 residues. Here the CDR3 reads CASSLGFRAATNEKLFF. In DNA, the CDR3 is TGTGCCAGCAGTTTGGGTTTTAGGGCTGCAACTAATGAAAAACTGTTTTTT.

This clonotype appeared once. The chain joins TRBV19 to TRBJ1-5; 12 nucleotides match TRBD1. This CDR3 region has 16 residues. Germline CDR1 and CDR2: LNHDA and SQIVND (reference sequence). The V and J ends lost 6 bases and 6 bases, in that order; junction bases with no gene match: 9. The CDR3 here is CASSHRGQGASQPQHF. CDR3 coding DNA: TGTGCCAGTAGCCATAGGGGACAGGGGGCTAGTCAGCCCCAGCATTTT.

This clonotype appeared a single time. The rearrangement joins TRBV12-3 or TRBV12-4 to TRBJ2-3, with 8 bases identical to TRBD1. The CDR3 is made up of 14 amino acids. The J segment lost 5 bases and the V segment lost 3 bases, leaving 4 bases of the junction unmatched. This chain's CDR3 is CASSFSGGEDTQYF. CDR3 nucleotide sequence: TGTGCCAGCAGTTTTTCAGGGGGCGAAGATACGCAGTATTTT.

The rearrangement links TRBV23-1 to TRBJ2-3, with D possibly being TRBD2 (6 bases). TRBV23-1 counts as an open reading frame of uncertain function. This CDR3 contains 14 residues. Trimming removed 11 bases from V and 3 bases from J, with 18 bases in between. CDR3 DNA: TGCGCCCTAATTCTGCGCGCGGGGACAGATACGCAGTATTTT. Protein sequence: CALILRAGTDTQYF.

V gene TRBV20-1 combines with J gene TRBJ2-1; 7 bases agree with TRBD2. The CDR3 has 14 amino acids. The V and J ends lost 6 bases and 4 bases, in that order; junction bases with no gene match: 9. The germline CDR1 and CDR2 sequences are DFQATT and SNEGSKA (reference sequence). The DNA of the CDR3 is TGCAGTGCCAACGCAGCGGGGTCTTACAATGAGCAGTTCTTC. Translation: CSANAAGSYNEQFF.

The rearrangement joins TRBV5-1 to TRBJ2-7; possibly TRBD1 for D (6 bases). CDR3 length: 16 residues. V was clipped by 0 bases and J by 2 bases, with 15 bases between them. Looked up from germline, CDR1 is SGHRS and CDR2 is YFSETQ. In DNA form, the CDR3 reads TGCGCCAGCAGCTTGGGAGGTCCAGGGGAAACCTACGAGCAGTACTTC. Translating gives CASSLGGPGETYEQYF.

The J gene is TRBJ1-1, the V gene TRBV30; D unclear. The length of the CDR3 is 12 residues. The V end was cut by 3 bases, the J end by 3 bases, with 8 bases between. The germline CDR1 and CDR2 sequences are GTSNPN and SVGIG (reference sequence). CDR3 sequence: CAWSPADTEAFF. CDR3 DNA sequence: TGTGCCTGGAGCCCCGCAGACACTGAAGCTTTCTTT.

The rearrangement links TRBV29-1 to TRBJ1-5, with D possibly TRBD1 on 5 matching bases. The CDR3 runs 13 residues. Per the germline V gene, CDR1 is SQVTM and CDR2 is ANQGSEA. Deletions cut 4 bases from V and 2 bases from J, with 9 bases between. The CDR3 nucleotides are TGCAGCGTTGGCAGGGATCGCAATCAGCCCCAGCATTTT. This translates into CSVGRDRNQPQHF.

This chain joins TRBV7-8 and TRBJ2-3, with D maybe TRBD1 (5 bases). CDR3 length equals 16 residues. The V gene lost 5 bases and the J gene lost 1 base, with 16 bases spanning the gap. Germline V lookup: CDR1 SGHVS, CDR2 FQNEAQ. The CDR3 loop reads CASSLRVIGGTDTQYF. For the CDR3, the DNA is TGTGCCAGCAGCCTCCGGGTCATAGGGGGCACAGATACGCAGTATTTT. Full variable domain (remainder filled in from reference TRBV7-8 and TRBJ2-3): GAGVSQSPRYKVAKRGQDVALRCDPISGHVSLFWYQQALGQGPEFLTYFQNEAQLDKSGLPSDRFFAERPEGSVSTLKIQRTQQEDSAVYLCASSLRVIGGTDTQYFGPGTRLTVL.

The chain has TRBV19 and TRBJ1-5; D unclear. This CDR3 is 15 amino acids long. CDR1 and CDR2 (germline): LNHDA, SQIVND (reference sequence). The V and J ends lost 6 bases and 0 bases respectively, with 12 bases between them. The CDR3, as DNA: TGTGCCAGTAGCCCCGGAAGGTATAGCAATCAGCCCCAGCATTTT. Amino acid sequence: CASSPGRYSNQPQHF.

The chain employs TRBV6-5 and TRBJ2-5; D not resolved. Trimming pared 0 bases from V and 2 bases from J, leaving 16 bases between. Per the germline V gene, CDR1 is MNHEY and CDR2 is SVGAGI. This CDR3 contains 17 residues. CDR3: CASSYSGIWAVQETQYF. CDR3 DNA sequence: TGTGCCAGCAGTTACTCAGGAATATGGGCGGTTCAAGAGACCCAGTACTTC.

The chain has TRBV7-2 and TRBJ2-7; D is undetermined. V lost 3 bases, J lost 7 bases, and 7 bases lay in between. The CDR3 is made up of 11 amino acids. Germline V gene sequence: CDR1 SGHTA, CDR2 FQGNSA. CDR3 amino acids: CASSFGWEQYF. CDR3 in DNA: TGTGCCAGCAGCTTTGGTTGGGAGCAGTACTTC.

This clonotype was seen a few times. The V and J genes are TRBV3-1 and TRBJ2-5, with D hard to call. V lost 2 bases and J 2 bases, leaving 6 bases between the germline ends. The germline V gene encodes CDR1 LGHDT and CDR2 YNNKEL (reference sequence). The CDR3 has 13 amino acids. The CDR3, as DNA: TGTGCCAGCAGCCAACGAGGTCAAGAGACCCAGTACTTC. It is translated as CASSQRGQETQYF.

V and J are TRBV3-1 and TRBJ2-2; D remains unclear. The germline V and J ends were trimmed by 3 bases and 1 base, with 9 bases remaining between them. This CDR3 is 15 amino acids long. Looked up from germline, CDR1 is LGHDT and CDR2 is YNNKEL (reference sequence). This CDR3 reads CASSHRQMNTGELFF. CDR3 in DNA: TGTGCCAGCAGCCATCGGCAGATGAACACCGGGGAGCTGTTTTTT.

The rearrangement links TRBV5-1 to TRBJ1-4, with 8 bases that match TRBD1. The CDR3 loop spans 12 amino acids. V lost 7 bases and J lost 8; bases outside the gene matches: 4. From germline, CDR1 is SGHRS and CDR2 YFSETQ. The CDR3 region is CASRTGNEKLFF. CDR3 nucleotide sequence: TGCGCCAGCCGGACAGGGAACGAAAAACTGTTTTTT.

The V and J genes are TRBV4-1 and TRBJ2-5; 12 bases map to TRBD2. Germline V gene data show CDR1 as MGHRA and CDR2 as YSYEKL. There are 15 residues in the CDR3. The V segment lost 4 bases and the J segment 4 bases; nucleotides outside the gene matches: 4. The CDR3 reads CASSRLGLAGETQYF. CDR3 nucleotide sequence: TGCGCCAGCAGCCGGCTGGGACTAGCGGGAGAGACCCAGTACTTC.

The chain couples TRBV6-1 to TRBJ2-2, with 7 bases aligning to TRBD1. CDR3 length: 16 residues. The junction had 8 bases not matched to a gene; V was cut back by 7 bases and J by 0 bases. Germline V CDR1 and CDR2: MNHNS, SASEGT. CDR3 nucleotides: TGTGCCAGCATAGGGACAGCCTTAACGAACACCGGGGAGCTGTTTTTT. Amino acid sequence: CASIGTALTNTGELFF.

V usage is TRBV7-9 and J usage is TRBJ1-1; TRBD1 might be the D (5 bases). V was trimmed by 1 base and J by 4 bases, leaving 7 bases between them. Germline assignment: CDR1 SEHNR and CDR2 FQNEAQ (reference sequence). The CDR3 spans 13 residues. The chain's CDR3 is CASSLVQGTEAFF. CDR3 DNA sequence: TGTGCCAGCAGCTTAGTTCAGGGCACTGAAGCTTTCTTT.

The chain is built from TRBV12-3 or TRBV12-4 and TRBJ2-7; either TRBD1 or TRBD2 may supply D (6 bases each). Trimming left V 2 bases short and J 4 bases short, with 12 bases between. The length of the CDR3 is 14 residues. The CDR3 DNA follows: TGTGCCAGCAGTTTAAGGGGGGCGCGGTACGAGCAGTACTTC. Its protein is CASSLRGARYEQYF.

This clonotype has more than one count but fewer than ten. The chain carries TRBV6-2 or TRBV6-3 and TRBJ2-3; a weak D match, TRBD2 (5 bases). Germline assignment: CDR1 MNHEY and CDR2 SVGEGT. The germline V and J ends were trimmed by 5 bases and 1 base, with 13 bases remaining between them. This CDR3 comprises 15 residues. The CDR3 region has the DNA TGTGCCAGCAGTACTACTAGTTCGGGCACAGATACGCAGTATTTT. This sequence encodes CASSTTSSGTDTQYF.

This chain links TRBV27 with TRBJ2-5; 7 positions agree with TRBD1. Germline V gene sequence: CDR1 MNHEY, CDR2 SMNVEV (reference sequence). The V gene end was trimmed by 2 bases and the J gene end by 4 bases; junction bases not matched to a gene: 7. The CDR3 is made up of 15 amino acids. CDR3 protein: CASSLGGQLRETQYF. DNA of the CDR3: TGTGCCAGCAGTTTAGGGGGACAGCTCCGAGAGACCCAGTACTTC.

The chain employs TRBV20-1 and TRBJ2-1; D not resolved. The CDR3 consists of 13 residues. V gave up 4 bases and J gave up 0 bases, with 7 bases separating them. Germline V lookup: CDR1 DFQATT, CDR2 SNEGSKA (reference sequence). This CDR3 is CSAIYSSYNEQFF. CDR3 DNA: TGCAGTGCTATATACAGCTCCTACAATGAGCAGTTCTTC.

This chain links TRBV27 with TRBJ1-5; 9 bases agree with TRBD1. Germline V gene sequence: CDR1 MNHEY, CDR2 SMNVEV (reference sequence). The CDR3 totals 15 residues. The J segment lost 7 bases and the V segment lost 6 bases, leaving 10 bases of the junction unmatched. The CDR3 DNA sequence: TGTGCCAGCAGCCGGGACAGGGCGATTGGGCAGCCCCAGCATTTT. It yields the protein CASSRDRAIGQPQHF.

The chain links TRBV7-9 to TRBJ2-1, with 12 bases lining up with TRBD2. After removal of 1 base from V and 7 bases from J, the junction contained 14 bases not matched to a gene. Germline V gene data show CDR1 as SEHNR and CDR2 as FQNEAQ (reference sequence). This CDR3 is built from 19 residues. CDR3 region: CASSLGLAGEAALKNEQFF. DNA for the CDR3: TGTGCCAGCAGCTTAGGACTAGCGGGAGAGGCTGCCCTTAAGAATGAGCAGTTCTTC. The full variable domain, in which reference TRBV7-9 and TRBJ2-1 provide the parts outside the CDR3, is DTGVSQNPRHKITKRGQNVTFRCDPISEHNRLYWYRQTLGQGPEFLTYFQNEAQLEKSRLLSDRFSAERPKGSFSTLEIQRTEQGDSAMYLCASSLGLAGEAALKNEQFFGPGTRLTVL.